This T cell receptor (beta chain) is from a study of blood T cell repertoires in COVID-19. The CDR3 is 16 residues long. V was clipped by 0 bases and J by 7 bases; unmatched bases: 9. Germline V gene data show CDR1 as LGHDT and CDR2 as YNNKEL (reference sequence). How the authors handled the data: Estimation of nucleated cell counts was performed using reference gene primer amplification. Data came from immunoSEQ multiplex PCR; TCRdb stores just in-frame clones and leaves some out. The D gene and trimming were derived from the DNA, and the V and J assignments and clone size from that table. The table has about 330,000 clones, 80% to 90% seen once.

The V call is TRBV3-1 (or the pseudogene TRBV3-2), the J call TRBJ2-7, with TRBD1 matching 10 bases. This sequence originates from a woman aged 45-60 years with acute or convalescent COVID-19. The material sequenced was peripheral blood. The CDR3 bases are TGTGCCAGCAGCCAAGAACTCGGGACAGGGGCGGAGGAGCAGTACTTC. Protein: CASSQELGTGAEEQYF.